The sequence of this TCR beta chain was determined in a study of cytomegalovirus exposure and HLA in healthy donors. Germline V gene sequence: CDR1 SGHAT, CDR2 FQNNGV. V trimming: 1 base; J trimming: 4 bases; junction bases outside the gene matches: 8. The CDR3 sequence is 16 residues long. Concerning this clone itself: Its antigen remains unidentified.

Broader study findings: Through in vitro validation, a few CMV-associated chains were shown to be specific for CMV antigens.

PCR amplification relied on 60 Vbeta primers (plus 13 Jbeta primers). TCRdb's copy holds only in-frame clones and misses some; the assay was immunoSEQ multiplex PCR. Of under 150,000 clones listed, 75% to 85% were seen once; the top ten hold 3.3%. Sequencing input: PBMCs. This sequence originates from a male donor in good health and CMV-seronegative. The rearrangement joins TRBV11-2 to TRBJ2-5, with TRBD2 matching over 8 bases. CDR3 sequence reads: CASSLGGLAGGETQYF. For the CDR3, the DNA is TGTGCCAGCAGCTTAGGGGGGCTAGCGGGTGGAGAGACCCAGTACTTC. Variable domain in full (rest from reference TRBV11-2 and TRBJ2-5): EAGVAQSPRYKIIEKRQSVAFWCNPISGHATLYWYQQILGQGPKLLIQFQNNGVVDDSQLPKDRFSAERLKGVDSTLKIQPAKLEDSAVYLCASSLGGLAGGETQYFGPGTRLLVL.